A single T cell receptor (beta chain) is shown here with its context. What it binds is not known. This specimen belongs to a study of graft-versus-host responses after intestinal transplantation. Overall study: All of the recipients had induction that used anti-thymocyte globulin, then tacrolimus and steroids for approximately 3 years.

General study findings and limits: Individuals who had graft-donor T cell macrochimerism had allografts that showed high graft-versus-host to host-versus-graft clonal ratios. Investigators detected GvH clones in recipient marrow, with some emerging earlier in ileum or blood.

Generated by immunoSEQ multiplex PCR, the TCRdb table keeps only in-frame clones and is missing some. The sample lists around 70,000 clones; 89% were seen once. The V gene's germline CDR1 is MNHEY and CDR2 SMNVEV (reference sequence). The V and J ends lost 3 bases and 3 bases, in that order; junction bases with no gene match: 2. This CDR3 comprises 15 residues. This TCR derives from a human donor who received an intestinal transplant. The sequencing here drew on unstimulated CD8+ T cells sorted from spleen or lymph node cells, taken before intestinal transplant. The gene calls are TRBV27 and TRBJ1-5; 10 bases match TRBD1. CDR3: CASSLGQGLNQPQHF. CDR3 bases: TGTGCCAGCAGTTTGGGACAGGGGCTCAATCAGCCCCAGCATTTT.